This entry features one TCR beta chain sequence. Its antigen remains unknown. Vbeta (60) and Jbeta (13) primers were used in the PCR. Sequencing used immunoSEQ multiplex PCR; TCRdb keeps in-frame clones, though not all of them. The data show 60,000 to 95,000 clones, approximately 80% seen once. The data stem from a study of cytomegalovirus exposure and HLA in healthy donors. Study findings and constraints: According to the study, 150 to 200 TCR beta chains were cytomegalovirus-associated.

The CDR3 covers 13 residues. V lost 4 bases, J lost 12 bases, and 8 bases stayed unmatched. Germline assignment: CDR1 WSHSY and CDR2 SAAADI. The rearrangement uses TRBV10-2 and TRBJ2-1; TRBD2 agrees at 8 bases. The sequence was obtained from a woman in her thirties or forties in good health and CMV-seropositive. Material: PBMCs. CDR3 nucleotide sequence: TGCGCCAGCAGTGCGTCCCGGGGGGGCGTGCAGTTCTTC. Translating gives CASSASRGGVQFF.